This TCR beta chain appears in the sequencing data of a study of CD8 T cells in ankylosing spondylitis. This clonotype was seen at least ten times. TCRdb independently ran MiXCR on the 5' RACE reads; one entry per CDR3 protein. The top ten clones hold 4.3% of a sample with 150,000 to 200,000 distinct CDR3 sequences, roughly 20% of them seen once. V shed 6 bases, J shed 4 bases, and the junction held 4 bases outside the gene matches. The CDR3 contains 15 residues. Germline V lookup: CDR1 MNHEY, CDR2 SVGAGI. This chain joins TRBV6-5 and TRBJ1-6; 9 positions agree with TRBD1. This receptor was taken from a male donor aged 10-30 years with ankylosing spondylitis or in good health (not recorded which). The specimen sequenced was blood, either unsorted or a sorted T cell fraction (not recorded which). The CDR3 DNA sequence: TGTGCCAGCAGGGGACAGGGAGGATATAATTCACCCCTCCACTTT. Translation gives CASRGQGGYNSPLHF.